Shown below are 14 T cell receptor beta chains from a single sample sequenced in a study of shared clonotypes between healthy human individuals. The assay was immunoSEQ multiplex PCR, and TCRdb's table has in-frame clones only and misses some. Among roughly 2,000,000 clones listed, roughly 94% were seen once. Only CD45RO-negative cells positively selected for CCR7 counted as naive CD8 cells, so terminally differentiated effector memory CD45RA+ cells were excluded. Sequenced sample: naive CD8+ T cells sorted from blood. The receptors shown here come from a man aged 18 to 30 in good health.

This sequence joins TRBV12-5 and TRBJ2-7; TRBD1 might be the D (5 bases). This CDR3 spans 13 amino acids. Trimming pared 9 bases from V and 2 bases from J, leaving 14 bases between. Germline loops: CDR1 LGHNT, CDR2 FRNRAP. CDR3 protein: CARGTGPAYEQYF. The CDR3 nucleotides read TGTGCTAGGGGTACAGGTCCAGCCTACGAGCAGTACTTC.

This chain joins TRBV4-3 and TRBJ2-1; 8 nucleotides align to TRBD2. The CDR3 extends over 15 amino acids. Per germline, CDR1 LGHNA and CDR2 YSLEER. V lost 0 bases to trimming and J lost 6 bases; unmatched junction nucleotides: 4. The CDR3 DNA sequence: TGCGCCAGCAGCCAAGATGGACTAGCTGGCAATGAGCAGTTCTTC. It encodes CASSQDGLAGNEQFF.

This chain uses TRBV6-1 with TRBJ2-1; a weak D match, TRBD2 (5 bases). The V end lost 2 bases, the J end lost 3 bases, and 11 bases lay between the germline ends. Germline lookup yields CDR1 MNHNS and CDR2 SASEGT. The CDR3 is 15 residues long. The CDR3 loop is CASSERGSRYNEQFF. The CDR3 DNA sequence: TGTGCCAGCAGTGAACGGGGTAGTCGCTACAATGAGCAGTTCTTC.

V usage is TRBV5-4 and J usage is TRBJ2-7; the match to TRBD2 covers 13 bases. Germline loops: CDR1 SGHNT, CDR2 YYREEE (reference sequence). This CDR3 is 15 amino acids long. V shed 4 bases, J shed 6 bases, and the junction held 7 bases outside the gene matches. CDR3 sequence (DNA): TGTGCCAGCAGCCCGGGACTAGCGGGAACCTGCGAGCAGTACTTC. Translating it yields CASSPGLAGTCEQYF.

This clone appeared once. The genes are TRBV27 and TRBJ1-4; possibly TRBD1 for D (5 bases). The V gene's germline CDR1 is MNHEY and CDR2 SMNVEV (reference sequence). V lost 6 bases and J lost 6, with 5 bases in between. This CDR3 is built from 11 residues. The CDR3 is CASRGDEKLFF. DNA for the CDR3: TGTGCCAGCAGGGGGGATGAAAAACTGTTTTTT.

This chain uses TRBV19 with TRBJ2-5; TRBD1 might be the D (6 bases). This CDR3 is built from 13 residues. V shed 6 bases and J shed 6 bases, with 14 bases lying between them. Germline values: CDR1 LNHDA, CDR2 SQIVND (reference sequence). The CDR3 reads CASSPGVHQTQYF. For the CDR3, the DNA is TGTGCCAGTAGCCCAGGGGTCCATCAGACCCAGTACTTC.

The chain combines TRBV30 with TRBJ2-3; D gene uncertain. The germline V gene has CDR1 GTSNPN and CDR2 SVGIG (reference sequence). V lost 4 bases, J lost 0 bases, and 14 bases lay in between. The CDR3 is 15 residues long. The CDR3 sequence: CAWNYAGLSTDTQYF. In nucleotides, the CDR3 is TGTGCCTGGAATTACGCTGGGCTGAGCACAGATACGCAGTATTTT.

This chain connects TRBV7-2 to TRBJ2-5; TRBD2 matches at 7 bases. From germline, CDR1 is SGHTA and CDR2 FQGNSA. The length of the CDR3 is 15 residues. Unmatched junction bases numbered 11, after V lost 8 bases and J lost 2 bases. DNA for the CDR3: TGTGCCAGCGGGGCCGGAGCGGGACCTCAAGAGACCCAGTACTTC. Its translation: CASGAGAGPQETQYF.

The chain is built from TRBV13 and TRBJ2-2, with 7 bases aligning to TRBD2. Looked up from germline, CDR1 is PRHDT and CDR2 is FYEKMQ (reference sequence). Losses at the gene ends were 1 base for V and 7 bases for J; bases not matched to a gene: 6. The CDR3 is 15 amino acids. The CDR3 here is CASSLAGGSFGELFF. The CDR3 bases are TGTGCCAGCAGCTTAGCGGGAGGAAGCTTCGGGGAGCTGTTTTTT. The complete variable domain, with remaining parts taken from reference TRBV13 and TRBJ2-2, reads AAGVIQSPRHLIKEKRETATLKCYPIPRHDTVYWYQQGPGQDPQFLISFYEKMQSDKGSIPDRFSAQQFSDYHSELNMSSLELGDSALYFCASSLAGGSFGELFFGEGSRLTVL.

The V gene is TRBV5-4, the J gene TRBJ2-2; 8 nucleotides agree with TRBD2. V shed 4 bases, J shed 6 bases, and the junction held 5 bases outside the gene matches. In germline, CDR1 is SGHNT, CDR2 YYREEE (reference sequence). The CDR3 length is 14 residues. The CDR3 reads CASSRRLAPGELFF. In DNA, the CDR3 is TGTGCCAGCAGCAGGCGACTAGCGCCCGGGGAGCTGTTTTTT.

J is TRBJ2-3 and V is TRBV4-1; tentatively, D is TRBD1 (5 bases). The CDR3 contains 16 residues. Trimming removed 3 bases at V and 2 bases at J, with 15 bases between. CDR1 is MGHRA, CDR2 YSYEKL, per germline. CDR3: CASSQAQAPFTDTQYF. Here the CDR3 DNA reads TGCGCCAGCAGCCAGGCACAGGCCCCCTTCACAGATACGCAGTATTTT.

This chain uses TRBV5-6 with TRBJ2-6, with 8 positions matching TRBD1. The J segment lost 0 bases and the V segment lost 1 base, leaving 3 bases of the junction unmatched. Germline CDR1 is SGHDT and CDR2 is YYEEEE. The CDR3 length is 17 residues. The DNA for the CDR3 is TGTGCCAGCAGCTTGACAGGGGGGAGCTCTGGGGCCAACGTCCTGACTTTC. Amino acid sequence: CASSLTGGSSGANVLTF.

The gene calls are TRBV11-2 and TRBJ2-5; D is uncertain. The length of the CDR3 is 15 residues. Germline V lookup: CDR1 SGHAT, CDR2 FQNNGV. Trimming removed 0 bases from V and 4 bases from J, with 12 bases in between. The CDR3 is CASSLDPLNVETQYF. For the CDR3, the DNA is TGTGCCAGCAGCTTAGATCCGTTGAACGTAGAGACCCAGTACTTC.

The rearrangement uses TRBV10-1 and TRBJ2-2; 8 nucleotides agree with TRBD1. The CDR3 consists of 14 residues. The germline V gene has CDR1 WNHNN and CDR2 SYGVQD (reference sequence). The ends lost 6 bases at V and 5 bases at J; junction bases unmatched: 5. In DNA, the CDR3 is TGCGCCAGCAGACAGGGGGGCCTTACCGGGGAGCTGTTTTTT. It specifies CASRQGGLTGELFF.